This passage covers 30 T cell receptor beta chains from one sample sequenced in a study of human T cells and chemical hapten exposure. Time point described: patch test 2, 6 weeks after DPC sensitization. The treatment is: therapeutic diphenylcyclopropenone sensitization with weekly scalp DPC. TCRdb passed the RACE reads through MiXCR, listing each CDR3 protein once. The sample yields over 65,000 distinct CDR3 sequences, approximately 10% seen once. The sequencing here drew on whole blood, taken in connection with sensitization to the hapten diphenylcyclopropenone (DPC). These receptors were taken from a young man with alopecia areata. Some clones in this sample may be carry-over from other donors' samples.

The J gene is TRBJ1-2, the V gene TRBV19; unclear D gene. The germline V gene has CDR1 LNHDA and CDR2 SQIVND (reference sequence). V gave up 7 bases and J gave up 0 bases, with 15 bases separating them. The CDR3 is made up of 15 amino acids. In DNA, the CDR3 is TGTGCCAGTATGAACTACCAAACACCTAACTATGGCTACACCTTC. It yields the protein CASMNYQTPNYGYTF.

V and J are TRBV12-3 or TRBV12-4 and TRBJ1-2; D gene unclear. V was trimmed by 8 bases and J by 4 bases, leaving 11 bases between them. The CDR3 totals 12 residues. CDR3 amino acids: CASAPGSYGYTF. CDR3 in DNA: TGTGCCAGCGCACCAGGCAGCTATGGCTACACCTTC.

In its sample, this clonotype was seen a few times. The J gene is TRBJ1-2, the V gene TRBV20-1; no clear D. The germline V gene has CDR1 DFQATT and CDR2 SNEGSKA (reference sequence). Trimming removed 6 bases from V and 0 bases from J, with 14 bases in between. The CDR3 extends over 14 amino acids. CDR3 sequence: CSAPSVRANYGYTF. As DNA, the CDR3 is TGCAGTGCCCCCTCAGTCAGAGCTAACTATGGCTACACCTTC.

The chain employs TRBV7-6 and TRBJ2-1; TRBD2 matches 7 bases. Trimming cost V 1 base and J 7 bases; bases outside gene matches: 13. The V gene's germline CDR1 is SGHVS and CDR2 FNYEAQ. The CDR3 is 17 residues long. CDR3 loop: CASSLGTTSAPVNEQFF. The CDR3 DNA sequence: TGTGCCAGCAGCTTAGGGACTACTAGCGCCCCGGTGAATGAGCAGTTCTTC.

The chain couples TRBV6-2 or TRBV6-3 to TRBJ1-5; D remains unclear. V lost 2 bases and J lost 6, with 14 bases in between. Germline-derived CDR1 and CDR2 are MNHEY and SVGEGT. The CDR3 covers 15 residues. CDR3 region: CASSYLGEGIQPQHF. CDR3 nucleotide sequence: TGTGCCAGCAGTTACCTGGGTGAAGGGATTCAGCCCCAGCATTTT.

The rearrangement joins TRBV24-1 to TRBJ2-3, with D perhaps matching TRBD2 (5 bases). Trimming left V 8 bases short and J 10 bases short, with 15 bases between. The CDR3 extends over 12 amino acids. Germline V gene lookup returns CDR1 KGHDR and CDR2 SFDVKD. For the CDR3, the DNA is TGTGCCACCAAGGGCCCTAGCCTCCCGCAGTATTTT. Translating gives CATKGPSLPQYF.

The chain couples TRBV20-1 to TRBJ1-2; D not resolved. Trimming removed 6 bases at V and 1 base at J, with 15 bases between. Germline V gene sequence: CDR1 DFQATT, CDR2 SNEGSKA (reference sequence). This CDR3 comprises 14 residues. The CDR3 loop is CSAWSGSDNYGYTF. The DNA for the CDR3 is TGCAGTGCATGGTCCGGCTCCGATAACTATGGCTACACCTTC.

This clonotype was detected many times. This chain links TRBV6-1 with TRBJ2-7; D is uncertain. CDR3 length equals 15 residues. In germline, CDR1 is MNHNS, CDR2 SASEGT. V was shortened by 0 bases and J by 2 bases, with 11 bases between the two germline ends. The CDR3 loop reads CASSEALHGPYEQYV. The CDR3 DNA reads TGTGCCAGCAGTGAAGCGCTTCACGGTCCCTACGAGCAGTACGTC.

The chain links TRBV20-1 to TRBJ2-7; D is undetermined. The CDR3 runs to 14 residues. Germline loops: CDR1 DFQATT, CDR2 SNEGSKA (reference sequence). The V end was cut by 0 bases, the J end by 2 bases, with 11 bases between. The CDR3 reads CSARDPRAAYEQYF. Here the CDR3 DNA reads TGCAGTGCTAGAGATCCCCGGGCCGCCTACGAGCAGTACTTC.

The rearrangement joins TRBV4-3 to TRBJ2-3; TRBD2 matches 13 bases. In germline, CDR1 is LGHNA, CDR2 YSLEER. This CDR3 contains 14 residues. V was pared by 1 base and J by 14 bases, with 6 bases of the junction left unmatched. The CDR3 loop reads CASSQGLAGGSMYF. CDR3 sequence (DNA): TGCGCCAGCAGCCAAGGACTAGCGGGGGGTTCAATGTATTTT.

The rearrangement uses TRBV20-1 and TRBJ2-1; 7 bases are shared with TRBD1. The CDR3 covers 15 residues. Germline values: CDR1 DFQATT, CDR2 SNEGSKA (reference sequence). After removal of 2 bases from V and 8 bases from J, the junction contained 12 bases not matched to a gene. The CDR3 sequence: CSARSETGRQDEQFF. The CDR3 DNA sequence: TGCAGTGCTAGAAGCGAGACAGGGCGGCAGGATGAGCAGTTCTTC.

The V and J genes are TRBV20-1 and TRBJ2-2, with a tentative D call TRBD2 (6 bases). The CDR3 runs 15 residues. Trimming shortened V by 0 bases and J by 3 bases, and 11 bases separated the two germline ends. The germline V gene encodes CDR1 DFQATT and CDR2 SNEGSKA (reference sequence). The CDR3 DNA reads TGCAGTGCTAGAGAGGTGACTAGAGACACCGGGGAGCTGTTTTTT. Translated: CSAREVTRDTGELFF.

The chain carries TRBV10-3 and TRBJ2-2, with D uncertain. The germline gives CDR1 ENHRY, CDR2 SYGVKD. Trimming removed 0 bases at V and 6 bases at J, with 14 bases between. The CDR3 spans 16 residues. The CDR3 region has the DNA TGTGCCATCAGTGAGTCGATTCGCTCGGGCTCCGGGGAGCTGTTTTTT. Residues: CAISESIRSGSGELFF.

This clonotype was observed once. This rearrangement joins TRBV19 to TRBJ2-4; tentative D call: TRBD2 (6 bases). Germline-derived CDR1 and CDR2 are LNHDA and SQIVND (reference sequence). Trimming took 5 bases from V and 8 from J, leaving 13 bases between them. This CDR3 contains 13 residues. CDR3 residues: CASSHRREDIQYF. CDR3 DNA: TGTGCCAGTAGTCACAGGAGGGAGGACATTCAGTACTTC.

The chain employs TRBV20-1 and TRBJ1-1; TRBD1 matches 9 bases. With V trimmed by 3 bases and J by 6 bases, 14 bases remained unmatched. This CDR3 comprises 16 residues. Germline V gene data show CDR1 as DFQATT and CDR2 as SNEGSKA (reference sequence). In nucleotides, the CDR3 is TGCAGTGCTAGGGATCCTTCCCGGACAGGGGACCCTGAAGCTTTCTTT. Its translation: CSARDPSRTGDPEAFF.

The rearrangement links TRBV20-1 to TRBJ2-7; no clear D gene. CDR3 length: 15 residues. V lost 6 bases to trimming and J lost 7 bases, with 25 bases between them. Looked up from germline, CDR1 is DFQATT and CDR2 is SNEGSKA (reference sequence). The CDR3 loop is CSALMGSGRVGEQYV. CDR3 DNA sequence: TGCAGTGCCCTTATGGGGTCAGGTCGTGTAGGGGAGCAGTACGTC.

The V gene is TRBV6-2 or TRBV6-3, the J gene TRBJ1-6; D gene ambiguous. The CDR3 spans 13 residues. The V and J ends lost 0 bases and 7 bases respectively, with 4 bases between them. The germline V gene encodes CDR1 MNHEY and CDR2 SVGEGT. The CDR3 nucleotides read TGTGCCAGCAGTTACTCCGGCAATTCACCCCTCCACTTT. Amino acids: CASSYSGNSPLHF.

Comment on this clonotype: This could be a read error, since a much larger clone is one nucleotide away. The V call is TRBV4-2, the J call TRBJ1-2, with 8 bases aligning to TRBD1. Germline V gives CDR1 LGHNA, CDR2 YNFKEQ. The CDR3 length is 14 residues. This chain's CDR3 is CASGQEPDRGGYTF. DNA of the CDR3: TGTGCCAGCGGCCAGGAGCCTGACAGGGGTGGCTACACCTTC.

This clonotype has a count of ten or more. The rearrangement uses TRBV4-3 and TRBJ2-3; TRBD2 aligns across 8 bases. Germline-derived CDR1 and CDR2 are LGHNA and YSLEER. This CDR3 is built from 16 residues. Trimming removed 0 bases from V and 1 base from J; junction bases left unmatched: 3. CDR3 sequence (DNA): TGCGCCAGCAGCCAAGATGCGGGGGGAGGCACAGATACGCAGTATTTT. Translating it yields CASSQDAGGGTDTQYF.

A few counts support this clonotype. In DNA form, the CDR3 reads TGTGCCAGCAGAGTGAACACCGGGGAGCTGTTTTTT. Its translation: CASRVNTGELFF. The chain is built from TRBV6-1 and TRBJ2-2, with unresolved D. The germline V and J ends were trimmed by 6 bases and 1 base, with 3 bases remaining between them. This CDR3 contains 12 residues. CDR1 is MNHNS and CDR2 is SASEGT in the germline V gene.

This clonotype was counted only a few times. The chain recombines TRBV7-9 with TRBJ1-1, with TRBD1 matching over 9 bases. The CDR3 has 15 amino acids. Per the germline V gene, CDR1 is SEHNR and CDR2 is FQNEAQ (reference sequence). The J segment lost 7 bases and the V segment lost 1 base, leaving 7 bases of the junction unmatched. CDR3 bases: TGTGCCAGCAGCTTAGAAGACAGGGGGGAGATTGAAGCTTTCTTT. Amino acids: CASSLEDRGEIEAFF.

CDR3 amino acids: CASRETLWTAGGTGELFF. The CDR3 coding sequence is TGTGCCAGCAGGGAAACACTCTGGACAGCAGGGGGTACCGGGGAGCTGTTTTTT. This sequence joins TRBV7-9 and TRBJ2-2, with 7 bases that match TRBD1. V lost 6 bases, J lost 5 bases, and 18 bases stayed unmatched. The CDR3 is 18 residues long. CDR1 is SEHNR and CDR2 is FQNEAQ in the germline V gene (reference sequence).

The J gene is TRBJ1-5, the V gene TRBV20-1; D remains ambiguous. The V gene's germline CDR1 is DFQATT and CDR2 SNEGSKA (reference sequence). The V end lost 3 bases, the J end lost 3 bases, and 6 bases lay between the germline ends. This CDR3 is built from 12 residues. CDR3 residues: CSASQTNQPQHF. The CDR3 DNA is TGCAGTGCTAGTCAAACCAATCAGCCCCAGCATTTT.

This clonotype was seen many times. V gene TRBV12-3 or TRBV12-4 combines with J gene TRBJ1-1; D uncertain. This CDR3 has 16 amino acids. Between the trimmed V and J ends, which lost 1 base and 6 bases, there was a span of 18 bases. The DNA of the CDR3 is TGTGCCAGCAGTTTAGGTCAACCGTACAAGATCTCTGAAGCTTTCTTT. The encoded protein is CASSLGQPYKISEAFF.

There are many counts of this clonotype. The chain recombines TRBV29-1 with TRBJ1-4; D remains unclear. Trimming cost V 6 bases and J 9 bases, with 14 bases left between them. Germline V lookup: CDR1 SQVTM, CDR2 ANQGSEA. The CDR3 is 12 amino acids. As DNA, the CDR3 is TGCAGCGTCGCACTACAGAACCAAAAACTGTTTTTT. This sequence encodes CSVALQNQKLFF.

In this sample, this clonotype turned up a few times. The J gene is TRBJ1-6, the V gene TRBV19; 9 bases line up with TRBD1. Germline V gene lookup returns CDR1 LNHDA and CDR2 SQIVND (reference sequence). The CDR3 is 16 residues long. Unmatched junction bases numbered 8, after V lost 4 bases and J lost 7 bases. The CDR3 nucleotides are TGTGCCAGTAGTACCATAACCGGGACAGGGAATTCACCCCTCCACTTT. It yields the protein CASSTITGTGNSPLHF.

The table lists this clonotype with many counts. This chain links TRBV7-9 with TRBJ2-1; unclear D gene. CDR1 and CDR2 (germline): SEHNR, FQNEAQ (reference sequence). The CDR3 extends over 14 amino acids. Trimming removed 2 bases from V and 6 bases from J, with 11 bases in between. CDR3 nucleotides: TGTGCCAGCAGCTTAATAGGGTCCCGCAATGAGCAGTTCTTC. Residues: CASSLIGSRNEQFF.

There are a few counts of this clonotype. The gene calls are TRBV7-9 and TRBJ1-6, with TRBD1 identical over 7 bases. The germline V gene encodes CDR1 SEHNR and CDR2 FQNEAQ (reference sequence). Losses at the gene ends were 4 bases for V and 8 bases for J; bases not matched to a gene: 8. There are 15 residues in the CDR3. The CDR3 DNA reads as TGTGCCAGCAGCTCTCTGACAGGGTCGGATTCACCCCTCCACTTT. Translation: CASSSLTGSDSPLHF.

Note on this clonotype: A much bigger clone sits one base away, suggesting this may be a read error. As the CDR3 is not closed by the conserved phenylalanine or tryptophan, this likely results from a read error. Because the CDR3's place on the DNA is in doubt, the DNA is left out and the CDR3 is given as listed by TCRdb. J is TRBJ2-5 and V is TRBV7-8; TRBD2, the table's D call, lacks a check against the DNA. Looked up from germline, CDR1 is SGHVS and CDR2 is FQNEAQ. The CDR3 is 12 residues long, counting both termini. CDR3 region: CASSISGGPMYS.

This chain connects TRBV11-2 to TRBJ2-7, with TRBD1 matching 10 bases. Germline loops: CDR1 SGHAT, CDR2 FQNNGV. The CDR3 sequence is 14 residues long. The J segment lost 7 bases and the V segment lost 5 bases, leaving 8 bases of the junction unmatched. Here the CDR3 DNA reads TGTGCCAGCAGCGTAGGGACAGGGGCGGAGGAGCAGTACTTC. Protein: CASSVGTGAEEQYF.